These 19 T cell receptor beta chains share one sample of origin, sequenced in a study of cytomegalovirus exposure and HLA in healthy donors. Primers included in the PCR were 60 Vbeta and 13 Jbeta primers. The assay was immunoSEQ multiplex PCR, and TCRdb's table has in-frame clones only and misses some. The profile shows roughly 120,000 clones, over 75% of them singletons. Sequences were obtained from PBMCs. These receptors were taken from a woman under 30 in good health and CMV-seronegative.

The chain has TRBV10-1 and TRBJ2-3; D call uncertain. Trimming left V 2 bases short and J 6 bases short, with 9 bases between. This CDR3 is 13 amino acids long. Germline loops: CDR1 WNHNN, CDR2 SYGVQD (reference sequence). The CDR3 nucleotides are TGCGCCAGCAGTGAGGTGACGAGGGATACGCAGTATTTT. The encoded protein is CASSEVTRDTQYF.

DNA for the CDR3: TGCGCCAGCAGCGACGGAGGACTAGCGGCCTACGAGCAGTACTTC. It encodes CASSDGGLAAYEQYF. The chain has TRBV10-1 and TRBJ2-7, with TRBD2 identical over 10 bases. In germline, CDR1 is WNHNN, CDR2 SYGVQD (reference sequence). The CDR3 spans 15 residues. J was trimmed by 2 bases and V by 6 bases; bases with no gene match: 7.

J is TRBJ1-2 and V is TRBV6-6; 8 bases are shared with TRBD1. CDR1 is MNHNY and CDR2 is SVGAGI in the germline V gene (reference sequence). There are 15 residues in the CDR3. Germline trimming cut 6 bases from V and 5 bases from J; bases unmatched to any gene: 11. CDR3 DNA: TGTGCCAGCAGGCCTCCGACAGGGGCCGAGTATGGCTACACCTTC. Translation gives CASRPPTGAEYGYTF.

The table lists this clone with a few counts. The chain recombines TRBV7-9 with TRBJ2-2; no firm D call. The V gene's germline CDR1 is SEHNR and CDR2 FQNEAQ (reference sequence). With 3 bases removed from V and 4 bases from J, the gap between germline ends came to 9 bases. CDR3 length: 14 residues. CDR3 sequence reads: CASSFSGSTGELFF. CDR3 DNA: TGTGCCAGCAGCTTCTCAGGAAGCACCGGGGAGCTGTTTTTT.

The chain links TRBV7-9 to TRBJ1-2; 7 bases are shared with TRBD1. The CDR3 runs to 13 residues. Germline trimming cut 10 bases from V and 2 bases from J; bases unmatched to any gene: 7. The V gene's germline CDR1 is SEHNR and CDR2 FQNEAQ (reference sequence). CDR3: CAITSDRNYGYTF. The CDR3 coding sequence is TGTGCCATTACTTCGGACAGGAACTATGGCTACACCTTC.

In nucleotides, the CDR3 is TGTGCCAGCAGCTTAGCAAGCAGGGTTGATGTCAGCTCCTATAATTCACCCCTCCACTTT. Protein sequence: CASSLASRVDVSSYNSPLHF. The chain recombines TRBV7-8 with TRBJ1-6; a weak D match, TRBD1 (5 bases). CDR1 is SGHVS, CDR2 FQNEAQ, per germline. This CDR3 comprises 20 residues. V shed 0 bases and J shed 0 bases, with 18 bases lying between them.

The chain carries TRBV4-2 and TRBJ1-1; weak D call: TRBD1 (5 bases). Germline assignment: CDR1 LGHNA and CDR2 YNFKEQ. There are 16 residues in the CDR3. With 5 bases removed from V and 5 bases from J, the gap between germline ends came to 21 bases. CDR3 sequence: CASSYEVRGGETEAFF. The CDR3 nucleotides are TGTGCCAGCAGCTATGAAGTAAGGGGAGGGGAGACTGAAGCTTTCTTT.

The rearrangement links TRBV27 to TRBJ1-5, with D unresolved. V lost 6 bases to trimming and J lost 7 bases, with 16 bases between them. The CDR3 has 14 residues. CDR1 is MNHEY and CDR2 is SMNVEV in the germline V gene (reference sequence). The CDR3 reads CASSVREGWQPQHF. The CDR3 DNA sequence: TGTGCCAGCAGCGTCCGGGAGGGATGGCAGCCCCAGCATTTT.

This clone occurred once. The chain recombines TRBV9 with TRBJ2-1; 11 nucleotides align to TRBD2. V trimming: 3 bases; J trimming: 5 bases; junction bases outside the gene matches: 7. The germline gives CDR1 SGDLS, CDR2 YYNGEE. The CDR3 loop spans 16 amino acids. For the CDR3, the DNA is TGTGCCAGCAGCGCCAAAGGGACTAGCGGAAACAATGAGCAGTTCTTC. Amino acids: CASSAKGTSGNNEQFF.

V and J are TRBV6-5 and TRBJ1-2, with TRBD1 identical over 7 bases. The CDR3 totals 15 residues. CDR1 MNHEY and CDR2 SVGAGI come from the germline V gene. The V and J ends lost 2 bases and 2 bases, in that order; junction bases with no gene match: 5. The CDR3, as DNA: TGTGCCAGCAGTTACACCATGACAGGGAACTATGGCTACACCTTC. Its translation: CASSYTMTGNYGYTF.

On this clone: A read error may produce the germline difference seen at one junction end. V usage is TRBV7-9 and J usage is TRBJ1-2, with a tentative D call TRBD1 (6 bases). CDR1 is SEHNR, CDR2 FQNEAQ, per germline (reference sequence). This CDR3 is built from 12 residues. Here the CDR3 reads CSSSLQGYGYTF. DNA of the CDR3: TGTTCCAGCAGCTTACAGGGATACGGCTACACCTTC.

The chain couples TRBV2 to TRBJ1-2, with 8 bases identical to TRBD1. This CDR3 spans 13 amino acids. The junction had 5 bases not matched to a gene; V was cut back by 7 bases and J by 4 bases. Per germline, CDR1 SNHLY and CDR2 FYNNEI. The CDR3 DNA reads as TGTGCCAGCACCCTCGGGACAGGCTATGGCTACACCTTC. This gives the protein CASTLGTGYGYTF. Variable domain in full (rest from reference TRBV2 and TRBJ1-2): EPEVTQTPSHQVTQMGQEVILRCVPISNHLYFYWYRQILGQKVEFLVSFYNNEISEKSEIFDDQFSVERPDGSNFTLKIRSTKLEDSAMYFCASTLGTGYGYTFGSGTRLTVV.

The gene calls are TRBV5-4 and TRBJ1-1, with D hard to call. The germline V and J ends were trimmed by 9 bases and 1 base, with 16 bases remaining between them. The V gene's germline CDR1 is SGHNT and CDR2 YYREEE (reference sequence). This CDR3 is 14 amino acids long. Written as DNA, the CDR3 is TGTGCCACCGCGGCGGGGTCAAGGAACACTGAAGCTTTCTTT. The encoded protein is CATAAGSRNTEAFF. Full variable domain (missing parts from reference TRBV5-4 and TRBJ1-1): ETGVTQSPTHLIKTRGQQVTLRCSSQSGHNTVSWYQQALGQGPQFIFQYYREEENGRGNFPPRFSGLQFPNYSSELNVNALELDDSALYLCATAAGSRNTEAFFGQGTRLTVV.

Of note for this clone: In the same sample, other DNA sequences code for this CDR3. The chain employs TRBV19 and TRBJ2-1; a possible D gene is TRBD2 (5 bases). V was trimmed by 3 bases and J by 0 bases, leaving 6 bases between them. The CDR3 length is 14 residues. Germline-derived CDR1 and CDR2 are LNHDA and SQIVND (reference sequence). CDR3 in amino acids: CASSIGSSYNEQFF. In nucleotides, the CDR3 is TGTGCCAGTAGTATTGGGAGCTCCTACAATGAGCAGTTCTTC.

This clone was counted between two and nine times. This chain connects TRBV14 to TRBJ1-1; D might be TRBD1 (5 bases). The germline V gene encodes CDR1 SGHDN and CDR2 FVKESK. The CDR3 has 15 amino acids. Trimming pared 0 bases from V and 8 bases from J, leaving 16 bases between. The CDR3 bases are TGTGCCAGCAGCCAAGAATGGGGGGGATGGATGGAAGCTTTCTTT. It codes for CASSQEWGGWMEAFF.

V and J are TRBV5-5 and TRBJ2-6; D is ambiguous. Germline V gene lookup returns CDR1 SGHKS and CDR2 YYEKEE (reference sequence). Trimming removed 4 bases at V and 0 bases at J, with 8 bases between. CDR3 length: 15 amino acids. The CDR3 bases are TGTGCCAGCAGCCACCGAGTCTCTGGGGCCAACGTCCTGACTTTC. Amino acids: CASSHRVSGANVLTF. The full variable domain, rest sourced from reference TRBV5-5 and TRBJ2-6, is DAGVTQSPTHLIKTRGQQVTLRCSPISGHKSVSWYQQVLGQGPQFIFQYYEKEERGRGNFPDRFSARQFPNYSSELNVNALLLGDSALYLCASSHRVSGANVLTFGAGSRLTVL.

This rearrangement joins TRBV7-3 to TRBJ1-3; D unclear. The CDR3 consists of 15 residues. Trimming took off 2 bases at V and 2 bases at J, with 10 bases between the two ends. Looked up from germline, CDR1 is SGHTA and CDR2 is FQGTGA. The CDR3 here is CASSLFSEAGNTIYF. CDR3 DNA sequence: TGTGCCAGCAGCTTATTTAGCGAAGCTGGAAACACCATATATTTT.

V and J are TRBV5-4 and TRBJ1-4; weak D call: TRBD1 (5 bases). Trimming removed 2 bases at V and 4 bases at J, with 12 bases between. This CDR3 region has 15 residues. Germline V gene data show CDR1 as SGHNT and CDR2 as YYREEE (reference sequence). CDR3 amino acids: CASSLSAGLNEKLFF. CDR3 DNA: TGTGCCAGCAGCTTATCGGCAGGGCTTAATGAAAAACTGTTTTTT.

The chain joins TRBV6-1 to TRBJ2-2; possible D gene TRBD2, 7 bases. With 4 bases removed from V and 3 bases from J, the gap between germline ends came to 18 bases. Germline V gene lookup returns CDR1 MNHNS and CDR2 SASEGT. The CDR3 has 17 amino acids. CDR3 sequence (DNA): TGTGCCAGCAGTGCCGAGAGGGGGGGCCTACACACCGGGGAGCTGTTTTTT. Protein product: CASSAERGGLHTGELFF.